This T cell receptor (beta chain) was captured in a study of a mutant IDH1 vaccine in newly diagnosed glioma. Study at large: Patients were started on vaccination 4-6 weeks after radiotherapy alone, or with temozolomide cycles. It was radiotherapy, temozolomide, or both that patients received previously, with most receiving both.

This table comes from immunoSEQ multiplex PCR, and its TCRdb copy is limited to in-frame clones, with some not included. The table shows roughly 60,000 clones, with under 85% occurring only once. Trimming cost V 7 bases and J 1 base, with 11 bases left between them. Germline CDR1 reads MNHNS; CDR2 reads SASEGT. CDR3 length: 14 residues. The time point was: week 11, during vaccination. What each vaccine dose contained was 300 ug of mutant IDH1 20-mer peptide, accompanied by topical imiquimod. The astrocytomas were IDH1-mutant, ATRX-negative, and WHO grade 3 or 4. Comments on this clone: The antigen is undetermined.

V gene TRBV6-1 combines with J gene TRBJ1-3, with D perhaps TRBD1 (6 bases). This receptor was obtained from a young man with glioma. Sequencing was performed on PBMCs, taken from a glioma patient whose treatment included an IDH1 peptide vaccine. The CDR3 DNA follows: TGTGCCAGCACAGGACAGTTATCTGGAAACACCATATATTTT. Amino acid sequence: CASTGQLSGNTIYF.